Sequencing of this T cell receptor (beta chain) was carried out in a study of OX40 agonist ivuxolimab in advanced cancers. General observations from the study: Among the lowest levels of clonal expansion were found in partial responders at 0.1-3.0 mg/kg. The average count of expanded clones was higher among CD8+ T cells than among CD4+.

Libraries were prepared by immunoSEQ multiplex PCR; TCRdb keeps only in-frame clonotypes and omits some of them. This table holds 70,000 or so clones, roughly nine tenths found once. CDR1 and CDR2 from the germline V gene are SGDLS and YYNGEE. Between the trimmed V and J ends, which lost 3 bases and 0 bases, there was a span of 10 bases. This CDR3 has 14 residues. As to this clone: The target antigen is unknown.

The genes are TRBV9 and TRBJ2-7; D gene uncertain. Sequenced here: CD4+ or CD8+ T cells sorted from blood, sampled in a trial of the OX40 agonist ivuxolimab. The sequence derives from an adult with an advanced solid tumor such as melanoma, head and neck, liver or kidney cancer. The CDR3 sequence is CASSDTSPSYEQYF. The CDR3 DNA follows: TGTGCCAGCAGCGATACTTCTCCCTCCTACGAGCAGTACTTC.